Listed below are T cell receptor beta chains from one sample, sequenced in a study of T cells in Graves' hyperthyroidism and ophthalmopathy. Each CDR3 protein is one row after TCRdb ran MiXCR on the multiplex PCR reads. This sample has 250,000 to 300,000 distinct CDR3 sequences, with approximately 17% found just once. The sequencing input was blood. These TCRs come from a woman aged 60-70 years with Graves' ophthalmopathy. The CDR3 runs from the conserved cysteine through the conserved F or W.

CDR3: CSARSEINYGYTF
V: TRBV20-1
J: TRBJ1-2

CDR3: CASTQLGQTMNTEAFF
V: TRBV5-4
J: TRBJ1-1

CDR3: CASSHDTGGANGYTF
V: TRBV4-3
J: TRBJ1-2

CDR3: CASSFIYNGEQDTQYF
V: TRBV7-2
J: TRBJ2-3

CDR3: CASGSTGQGVYEQYF
V: TRBV12-5
J: TRBJ2-7

CDR3: CASSLTPGLSLSSYEQYF
V: TRBV7-9
J: TRBJ2-7

CDR3: CSASRDSIGETQYF
V: TRBV20-1
J: TRBJ2-5

CDR3: CASSELGASTDTQYF
V: TRBV2
J: TRBJ2-3

CDR3: CSVEKDRSRSFTEAFF
V: TRBV29-1
J: TRBJ1-1

CDR3: CASSLLAGLTGELFF
V: TRBV11-2
J: TRBJ2-2

CDR3: CASSPADKMNLANYGYTF
V: TRBV11-1
J: TRBJ1-2

CDR3: CASNPQGANQPQHF
V: TRBV27
J: TRBJ1-5

CDR3: CASSKLGDRGPGYTF
V: TRBV6-1
J: TRBJ1-2

CDR3: CAISGQGDSEQFF
V: TRBV10-3
J: TRBJ2-1

CDR3: CASSEATSGLEQYF
V: TRBV7-2
J: TRBJ2-7

CDR3: CASSRRTGVTGELFF
V: TRBV14
J: TRBJ2-2

CDR3: CASSLQSDSNQPQHF
V: TRBV19
J: TRBJ1-5

CDR3: CSAVSGSRQDYERYF
V: TRBV20-1
J: TRBJ2-7

CDR3: CASSSGGALDTQYF
V: TRBV6-2/TRBV6-3
J: TRBJ2-3

CDR3: CASSLATGQGYEQYF
V: TRBV5-1
J: TRBJ2-7

CDR3: CASSIGRWAAGLRSNQPQHF
V: TRBV19
J: TRBJ1-5

CDR3: CASSLGTSLDLYEQYF
V: TRBV5-4
J: TRBJ2-7

CDR3: CASIWGQASGNTIYF
V: TRBV12-3/TRBV12-4
J: TRBJ1-3

CDR3: CSAMIAGGGTDTQYF
V: TRBV20-1
J: TRBJ2-3

CDR3: CASRPGPTEGQPQHF
V: TRBV6-2/TRBV6-3
J: TRBJ1-5

CDR3: CASSLTGSRRGYTF
V: TRBV28
J: TRBJ1-2

CDR3: CAIRDLRTDTQYF
V: TRBV19
J: TRBJ2-3

CDR3: CASSTAGAAYEQYF
V: TRBV6-2/TRBV6-3
J: TRBJ2-7

CDR3: CASSVVTNTGELFF
V: TRBV6-1
J: TRBJ2-2

CDR3: CASSEAAVGQVPDQPQHF
V: TRBV6-1
J: TRBJ1-5

CDR3: CSVAGLAGGTSATQYF
V: TRBV20-1
J: TRBJ2-3

CDR3: CATKPRTSYEQYF
V: TRBV18
J: TRBJ2-7

CDR3: CASSYSGRARSGELFF
V: TRBV6-5
J: TRBJ2-2

CDR3: CASSEQSGSFHEQFF
V: TRBV2
J: TRBJ2-1

CDR3: CASSSPGQGWVEQFF
V: TRBV5-6
J: TRBJ2-1

CDR3: CASSPIHDPGTEKLFF
V: TRBV18
J: TRBJ1-4

CDR3: CASEYRAWDNQPQHF
V: TRBV19
J: TRBJ1-5

CDR3: CSAVVALGSDTGELFF
V: TRBV20-1
J: TRBJ2-2

CDR3: CASSLAGTDNEKLFF
V: TRBV7-2
J: TRBJ1-4

CDR3: CASSLAAGVGQPQHF
V: TRBV5-6
J: TRBJ1-5

CDR3: CASSSPGANEQFF
V: TRBV12-3/TRBV12-4
J: TRBJ2-1

CDR3: CSARDQVVEGGTGELFF
V: TRBV20-1
J: TRBJ2-2

CDR3: CASSYEGGYGEKLFF
V: TRBV6-5
J: TRBJ1-4

CDR3: CASSLFSGGMDNEQFF
V: TRBV6-2/TRBV6-3
J: TRBJ2-1

CDR3: CASNRRIRSTEAFF
V: TRBV5-6
J: TRBJ1-1

CDR3: CASSELAGVYEQYF
V: TRBV4-1
J: TRBJ2-7

CDR3: CASSQDRLASYNEQFF
V: TRBV4-2
J: TRBJ2-1

CDR3: CASRGATGANVLTF
V: TRBV6-2/TRBV6-3
J: TRBJ2-6

CDR3: CSAQGRSSGNTIYF
V: TRBV20-1
J: TRBJ1-3

CDR3: CASSQGKKAWDYGYTF
V: TRBV4-3
J: TRBJ1-2

CDR3: CASSSGTGVRDTQYF
V: TRBV7-2
J: TRBJ2-3

CDR3: CASSQDPTGKGSPLHF
V: TRBV4-1
J: TRBJ1-6

CDR3: CASSTSRTGVFLYEQYF
V: TRBV19
J: TRBJ2-7

CDR3: CASRDWNTEAFF
V: TRBV6-1
J: TRBJ1-1